This is a list of T cell receptor beta chains from one sample in a study. TCRdb processed the 5' RACE reads anew with MiXCR; each CDR3 protein has one entry. Here the sample spans fewer than 75,000 distinct CDR3 sequences, roughly 28% being singletons. Sequencing used tumor-infiltrating Tregs sorted from the breast tumor. These receptor sequences come from a female donor with breast cancer. Each CDR3 is given with its conserved first and last residue. The order of the fields is J gene, clone size, D gene, V gene, CDR3 protein, CDR3 DNA. The D gene is left open where the match is weak. Some rows mark clone size as missing; the rest say once, few, many or name a class of expanded clone.

J: TRBJ2-1; size: .; D: .; V: TRBV3-1; CDR3: CASSQVRGEQFF; DNA: TGTGCCAGCAGCCAAGTGAGGGGTGAGCAGTTCTTC
J: TRBJ2-7; size: few; D: TRBD2; V: TRBV20-1; CDR3: CSARIGGRSYEQYF; DNA: TGCAGTGCTAGGATTGGCGGGAGAAGTTACGAGCAGTACTTC
J: TRBJ1-5; size: .; D: .; V: TRBV7-9; CDR3: CASSSGTSRQPQHF; DNA: TGTGCCAGCAGCAGCGGGACTTCACGTCAGCCCCAGCATTTT
J: TRBJ2-2; size: .; D: .; V: TRBV27; CDR3: CASRDYQGGTGELFF; DNA: TGTGCCAGCAGGGACTACCAAGGGGGGACCGGGGAGCTGTTTTTT
J: TRBJ2-2; size: .; D: .; V: TRBV12-3/TRBV12-4; CDR3: CASSLLSITGELFF; DNA: TGTGCCAGCAGTTTACTGTCAATCACCGGGGAGCTGTTTTTT
J: TRBJ1-3; size: many; D: .; V: TRBV6-6; CDR3: CASRDRYSGNTIYF; DNA: TGTGCCAGCAGAGACCGTTACTCTGGAAACACCATATATTTT
J: TRBJ1-3; size: .; D: TRBD1; V: TRBV7-9; CDR3: CASSLDRVAGNTIYF; DNA: TGTGCCAGCAGCCTGGACAGGGTCGCTGGAAACACCATATATTTT
J: TRBJ2-5; size: .; D: TRBD2; V: TRBV12-3/TRBV12-4; CDR3: CASREREAGAQYF; DNA: TGTGCCAGCAGGGAGCGGGAGGCGGGGGCCCAGTACTTC
J: TRBJ1-2; size: many; D: TRBD1; V: TRBV20-1; CDR3: CSATEGGQGGYGYTF; DNA: TGCAGTGCTACCGAGGGAGGACAGGGGGGCTATGGCTACACCTTC
J: TRBJ2-7; size: few; D: .; V: TRBV5-1; CDR3: CASSFATNSYEQYF; DNA: TGCGCCAGCAGCTTTGCGACTAACTCCTACGAGCAGTACTTC
J: TRBJ1-1; size: few; D: .; V: TRBV29-1; CDR3: CSVYDSEAFF; DNA: TGCAGCGTTTATGACAGTGAAGCTTTCTTT
J: TRBJ2-7; size: .; D: .; V: TRBV24-1; CDR3: CATSANGQGKEQYF; DNA: TGTGCCACCAGTGCAAATGGGCAAGGGAAAGAGCAGTACTTC
J: TRBJ1-1; size: .; D: .; V: TRBV20-1; CDR3: CSANRRGNTEAFF; DNA: TGCAGTGCCAACCGACGGGGTAACACTGAAGCTTTCTTT
J: TRBJ2-3; size: few; D: TRBD1; V: TRBV7-9; CDR3: CASSWTGGGTDTQYF; DNA: TGTGCCAGCAGCTGGACAGGGGGCGGCACAGATACGCAGTATTTT
J: TRBJ2-1; size: medium-sized; D: .; V: TRBV6-2/TRBV6-3; CDR3: CASGTLRNEQFF; DNA: TGTGCCAGCGGGACACTGAGGAATGAGCAGTTCTTC
J: TRBJ1-5; size: few; D: .; V: TRBV4-2; CDR3: CASSPQNRINQPQHF; DNA: TGTGCCAGCAGCCCTCAGAACAGGATCAATCAGCCCCAGCATTTT
J: TRBJ1-1; size: .; D: .; V: TRBV7-3; CDR3: CASSLVRGTEAFF; DNA: TGTGCCAGCAGCTTAGTCCGCGGCACTGAAGCTTTCTTT
J: TRBJ2-3; size: .; D: .; V: TRBV5-6; CDR3: CASSLGEHTDTQYF; DNA: TGTGCCAGCAGCTTGGGCGAGCACACAGATACGCAGTATTTT